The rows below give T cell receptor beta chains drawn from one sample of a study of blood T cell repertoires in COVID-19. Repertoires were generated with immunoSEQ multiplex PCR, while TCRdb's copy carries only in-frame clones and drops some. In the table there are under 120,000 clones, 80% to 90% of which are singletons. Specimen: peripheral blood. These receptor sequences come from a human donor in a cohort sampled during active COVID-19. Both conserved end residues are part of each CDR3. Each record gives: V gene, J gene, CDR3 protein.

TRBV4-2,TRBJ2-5,CASSQDPGQQETQYF
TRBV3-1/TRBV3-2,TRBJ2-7,CASSETLTSGSYEQYF
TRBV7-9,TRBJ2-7,CASSLIVSYEQYF
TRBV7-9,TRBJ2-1,CASPRWGGAGNEQFF
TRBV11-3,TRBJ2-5,CASSLTQAYQETQYF
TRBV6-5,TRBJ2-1,CASTLTSGLYNEQFF
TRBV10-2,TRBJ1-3,CASTAAGNTIYF
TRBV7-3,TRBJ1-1,CASSRDRVSEAFF
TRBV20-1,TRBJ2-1,CSASPSGGISYNEQFF
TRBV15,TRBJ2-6,CATSITLQGSGANVLTF
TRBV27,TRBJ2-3,CASSRTGTDTQYF
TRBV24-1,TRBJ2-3,CATSDLQATDTQYF
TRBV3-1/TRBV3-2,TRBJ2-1,CASSQGLAGGHEQFF
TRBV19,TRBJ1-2,CASSTTGGALELTRGYTF
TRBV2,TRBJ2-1,CASKIGSGGSYNEQFF
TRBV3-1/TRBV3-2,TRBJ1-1,CASSPPERGLLNTEAFF
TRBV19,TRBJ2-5,CASSMGARTQYF
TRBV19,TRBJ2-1,CASSGLAGNEQFF
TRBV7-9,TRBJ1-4,CASSSTGGSNEKLFF
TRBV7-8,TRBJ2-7,CASSRQGTGDLYEQYF
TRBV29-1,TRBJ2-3,CSVVRGLAGATSYTDTQYF
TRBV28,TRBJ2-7,CASRPPGYEQYF
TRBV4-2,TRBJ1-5,CASSQEPEGAAQPQHF
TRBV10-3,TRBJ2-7,CAISEGAGSYEQYF
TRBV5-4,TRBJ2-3,CASSLRPMDRGKDTQYF
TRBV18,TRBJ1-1,CASSYQDTTEAFF
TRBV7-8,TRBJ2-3,CASSLGLAGATSTDTQYF
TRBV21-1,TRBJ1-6,CASSTRQGANSPLHF
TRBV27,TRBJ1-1,CASSLRLVGAQGTEAFF
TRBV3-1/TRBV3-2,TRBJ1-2,CASSPGSRGKGGYTF
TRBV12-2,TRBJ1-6,CASRLPGAGAGSPLHF
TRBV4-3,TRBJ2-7,CASSQGRDPDYEQYF
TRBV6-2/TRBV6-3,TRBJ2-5,CASSSRVPETQYF